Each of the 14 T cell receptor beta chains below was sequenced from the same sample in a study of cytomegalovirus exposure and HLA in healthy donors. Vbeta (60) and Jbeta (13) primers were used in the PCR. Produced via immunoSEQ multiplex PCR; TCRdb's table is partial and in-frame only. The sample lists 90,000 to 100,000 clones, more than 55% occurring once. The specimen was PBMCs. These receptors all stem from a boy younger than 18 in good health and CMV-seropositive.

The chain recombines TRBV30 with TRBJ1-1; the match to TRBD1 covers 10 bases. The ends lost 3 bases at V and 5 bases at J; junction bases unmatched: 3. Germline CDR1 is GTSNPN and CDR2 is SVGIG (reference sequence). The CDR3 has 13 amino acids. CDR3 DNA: TGTGCCTGGAGGACAGGGGGCATAACTGAAGCTTTCTTT. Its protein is CAWRTGGITEAFF.

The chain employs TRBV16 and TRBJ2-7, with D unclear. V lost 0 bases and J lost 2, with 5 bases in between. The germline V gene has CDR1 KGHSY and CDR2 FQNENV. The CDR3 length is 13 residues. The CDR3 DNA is TGTGCCAGCAGCCAATCCGGAGCCTACGAGCAGTACTTC. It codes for CASSQSGAYEQYF.

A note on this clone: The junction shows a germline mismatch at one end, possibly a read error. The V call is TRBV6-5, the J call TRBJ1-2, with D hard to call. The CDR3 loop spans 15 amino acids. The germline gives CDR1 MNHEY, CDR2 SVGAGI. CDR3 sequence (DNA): TGTGCCAGCAGATCCCTCCAGAGGGTTGTCTATGGCTACCCCTTC. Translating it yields CASRSLQRVVYGYPF.

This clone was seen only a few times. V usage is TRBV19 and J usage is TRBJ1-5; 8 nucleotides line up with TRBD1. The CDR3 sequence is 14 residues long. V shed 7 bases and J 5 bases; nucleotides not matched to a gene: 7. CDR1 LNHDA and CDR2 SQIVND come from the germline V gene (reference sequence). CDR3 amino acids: CASTPHRGDQPQHF. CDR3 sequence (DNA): TGTGCCAGTACCCCACACAGGGGGGATCAGCCCCAGCATTTT.

The chain's CDR3 is CASSTPMGDEQFF. CDR3 bases: TGTGCCAGTAGTACCCCTATGGGCGATGAGCAGTTCTTC. The chain employs TRBV19 and TRBJ2-1; D remains ambiguous. V lost 4 bases and J lost 8, with 12 bases in between. The CDR3 is 13 amino acids. The germline gives CDR1 LNHDA, CDR2 SQIVND (reference sequence).

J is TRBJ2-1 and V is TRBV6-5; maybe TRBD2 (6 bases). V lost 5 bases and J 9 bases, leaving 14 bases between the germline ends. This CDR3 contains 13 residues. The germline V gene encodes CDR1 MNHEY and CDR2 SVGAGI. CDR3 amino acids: CASSPTSRGEQFF. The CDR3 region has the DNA TGTGCCAGCAGTCCGACTAGTCGGGGTGAGCAGTTCTTC.

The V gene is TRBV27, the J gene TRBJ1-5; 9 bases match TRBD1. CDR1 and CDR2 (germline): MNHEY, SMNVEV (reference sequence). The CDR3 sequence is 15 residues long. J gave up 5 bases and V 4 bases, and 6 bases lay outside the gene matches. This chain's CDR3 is CASSSGQGNYQPQHF. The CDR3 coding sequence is TGTGCCAGCAGTTCGGGACAGGGTAATTATCAGCCCCAGCATTTT.

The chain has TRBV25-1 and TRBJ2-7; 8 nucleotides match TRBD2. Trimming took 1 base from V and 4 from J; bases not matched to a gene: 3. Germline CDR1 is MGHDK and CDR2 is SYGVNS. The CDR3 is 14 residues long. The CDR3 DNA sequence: TGTGCCAGCAGTGAATCTTCTAGCGGGTACGAGCAGTACTTC. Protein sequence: CASSESSSGYEQYF.

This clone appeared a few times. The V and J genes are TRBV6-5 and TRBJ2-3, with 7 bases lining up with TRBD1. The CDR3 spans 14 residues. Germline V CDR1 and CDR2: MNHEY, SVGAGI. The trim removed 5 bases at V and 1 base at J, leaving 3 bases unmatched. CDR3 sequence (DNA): TGTGCCAGCAGTGTAGACAGGGGCACAGATACGCAGTATTTT. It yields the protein CASSVDRGTDTQYF.

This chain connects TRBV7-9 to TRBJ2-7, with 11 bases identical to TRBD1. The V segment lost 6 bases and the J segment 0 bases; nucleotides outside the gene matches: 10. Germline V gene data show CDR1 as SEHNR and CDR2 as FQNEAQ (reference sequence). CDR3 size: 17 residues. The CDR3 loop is CASSPIQGTGGSYEQYF. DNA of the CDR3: TGTGCCAGCAGTCCCATCCAAGGGACAGGGGGCTCCTACGAGCAGTACTTC.

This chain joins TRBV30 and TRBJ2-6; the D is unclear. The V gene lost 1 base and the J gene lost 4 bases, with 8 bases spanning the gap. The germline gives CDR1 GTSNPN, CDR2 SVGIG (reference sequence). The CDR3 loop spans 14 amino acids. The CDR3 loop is CAWSGTRGANVLTF. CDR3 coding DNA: TGTGCCTGGAGTGGTACGAGGGGGGCCAACGTCCTGACTTTC.

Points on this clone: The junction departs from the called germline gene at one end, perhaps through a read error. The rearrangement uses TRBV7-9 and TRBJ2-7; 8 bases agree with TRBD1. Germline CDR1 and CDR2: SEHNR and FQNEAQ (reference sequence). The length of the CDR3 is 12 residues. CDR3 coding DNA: TGTTCCAGCAGCCCTCCCCAGGGGGCACAGTACTTC. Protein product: CSSSPPQGAQYF.

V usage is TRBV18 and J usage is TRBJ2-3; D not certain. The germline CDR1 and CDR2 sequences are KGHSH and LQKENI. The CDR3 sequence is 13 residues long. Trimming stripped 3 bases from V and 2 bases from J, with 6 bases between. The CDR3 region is CASSPPITDTQYF. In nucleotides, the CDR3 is TGTGCCAGCTCACCCCCCATCACAGATACGCAGTATTTT.

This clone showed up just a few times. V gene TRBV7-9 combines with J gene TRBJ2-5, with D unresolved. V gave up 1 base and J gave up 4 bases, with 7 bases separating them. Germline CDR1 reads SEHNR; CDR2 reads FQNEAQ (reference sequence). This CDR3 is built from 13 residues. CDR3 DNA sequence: TGTGCCAGCAGCTTAGGACACGGAGAGACCCAGTACTTC. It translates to CASSLGHGETQYF.